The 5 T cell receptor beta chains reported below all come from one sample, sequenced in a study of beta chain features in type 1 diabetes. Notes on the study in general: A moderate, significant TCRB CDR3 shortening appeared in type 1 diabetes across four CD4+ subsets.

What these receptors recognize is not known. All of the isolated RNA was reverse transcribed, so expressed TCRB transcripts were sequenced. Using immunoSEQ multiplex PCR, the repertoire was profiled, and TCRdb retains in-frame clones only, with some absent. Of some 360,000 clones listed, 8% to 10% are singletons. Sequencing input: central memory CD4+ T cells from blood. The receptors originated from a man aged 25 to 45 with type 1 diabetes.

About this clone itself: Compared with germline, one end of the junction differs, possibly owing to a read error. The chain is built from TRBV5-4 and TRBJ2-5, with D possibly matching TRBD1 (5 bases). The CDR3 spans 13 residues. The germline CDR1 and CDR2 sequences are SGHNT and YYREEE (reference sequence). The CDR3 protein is CASSFSREETQYF. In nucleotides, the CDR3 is TGCGCCAGCAGCTTTAGCAGGGAAGAGACCCAGTACTTC.

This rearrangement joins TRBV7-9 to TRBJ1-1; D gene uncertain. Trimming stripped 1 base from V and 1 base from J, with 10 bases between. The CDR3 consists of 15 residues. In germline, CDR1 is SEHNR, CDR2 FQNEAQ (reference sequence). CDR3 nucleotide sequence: TGTGCCAGCAGCTTAGGACTGGGCGAGAACACTGAAGCTTTCTTT. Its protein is CASSLGLGENTEAFF. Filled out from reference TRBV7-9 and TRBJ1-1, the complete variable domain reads DTGVSQNPRHKITKRGQNVTFRCDPISEHNRLYWYRQTLGQGPEFLTYFQNEAQLEKSRLLSDRFSAERPKGSFSTLEIQRTEQGDSAMYLCASSLGLGENTEAFFGQGTRLTVV.

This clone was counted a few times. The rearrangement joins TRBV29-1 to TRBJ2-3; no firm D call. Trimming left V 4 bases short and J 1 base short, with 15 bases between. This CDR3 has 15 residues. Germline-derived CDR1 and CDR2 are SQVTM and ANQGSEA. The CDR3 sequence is CSVARSSDRTDTQYF. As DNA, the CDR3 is TGCAGCGTTGCCCGGAGCTCGGACCGCACAGATACGCAGTATTTT.

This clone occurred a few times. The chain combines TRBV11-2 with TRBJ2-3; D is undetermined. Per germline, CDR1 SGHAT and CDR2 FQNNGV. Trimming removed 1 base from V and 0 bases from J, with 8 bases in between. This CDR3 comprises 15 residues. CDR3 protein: CASSLGSLSTDTQYF. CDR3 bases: TGTGCCAGCAGCTTAGGGTCGCTAAGCACAGATACGCAGTATTTT.

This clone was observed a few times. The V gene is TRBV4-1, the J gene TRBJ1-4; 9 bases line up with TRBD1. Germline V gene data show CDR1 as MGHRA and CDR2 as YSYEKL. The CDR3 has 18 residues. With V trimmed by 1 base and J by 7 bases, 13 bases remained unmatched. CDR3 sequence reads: CASSQGTGGFVSGEKLFF. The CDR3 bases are TGCGCCAGCAGCCAAGGAACAGGGGGCTTCGTTTCCGGTGAAAAACTGTTTTTT.